This TCR beta chain was observed in a study of patients and donors after allogeneic stem cell transplantation. TCRdb redid the calling of the RT-PCR reads with MiXCR, one entry per CDR3 protein. The sample yields approximately 98,000 distinct CDR3 sequences, around 33% seen once. The CDR3 contains 14 residues. CDR1 is MNHNY, CDR2 SVGAGI, per germline (reference sequence). V was shortened by 7 bases and J by 0 bases, with 11 bases between the two germline ends. The clonotype comes from a human donor who was either an allogeneic HSCT recipient or a stem cell or donor lymphocyte infusion donor (not recorded which). It is not recorded whose cells these are; they may come from a transplant donor. What was sequenced was blood, either unsorted or a sorted T cell fraction (not recorded which). This chain connects TRBV6-6 to TRBJ2-3; a weak D match, TRBD1 (5 bases). The DNA for the CDR3 is TGTGCCAGCACCGACAGTACTAGCACAGATACGCAGTATTTT. Translated: CASTDSTSTDTQYF.